A single sample gave rise to the 21 T cell receptor beta chains below, sequenced in a study of blood T cell repertoires in COVID-19. Measured with immunoSEQ multiplex PCR; TCRdb has only the in-frame clones, and not every one. The repertoire holds some 50,000 clones, with around 89% as singletons. The specimen was peripheral blood. Receptor source: a man aged 55 to 69 with acute or convalescent COVID-19.

The chain recombines TRBV21-1 with TRBJ2-1; the DNA was not compared with TRBD2, the D call given in the table. TRBV21-1 is designated a pseudogene. CDR3 length: 15 residues. The CDR3 spells CASDPTLAVDNEQFF. The DNA of the CDR3 is TGTGCCAGCGACCCGACCCTAGCGGTAGACAATGAGCAGTTCTTC.

J is TRBJ2-1 and V is TRBV7-8; 14 bases are a match to TRBD2. Per germline, CDR1 SGHVS and CDR2 FQNEAQ. The CDR3 contains 15 residues. With V trimmed by 5 bases and J by 7 bases, 4 bases remained unmatched. The CDR3 here is CASSQTSGGANEQFF. CDR3 in DNA: TGTGCCAGCAGCCAGACTAGCGGGGGGGCAAATGAGCAGTTCTTC. The variable domain in full, completed from reference TRBV7-8 and TRBJ2-1, reads GAGVSQSPRYKVAKRGQDVALRCDPISGHVSLFWYQQALGQGPEFLTYFQNEAQLDKSGLPSDRFFAERPEGSVSTLKIQRTQQEDSAVYLCASSQTSGGANEQFFGPGTRLTVL.

This rearrangement joins TRBV19 to TRBJ2-7, with D perhaps TRBD1 (5 bases). The length of the CDR3 is 14 residues. Germline lookup yields CDR1 LNHDA and CDR2 SQIVND (reference sequence). The V and J ends lost 4 bases and 0 bases respectively, with 10 bases between them. The CDR3 loop reads CASSTRQNSYEQYF. The CDR3 coding sequence is TGTGCCAGTAGTACCAGACAGAACTCCTACGAGCAGTACTTC.

This clone was recorded only once. The chain carries TRBV15 and TRBJ1-6, with 7 bases matching TRBD1. The CDR3 contains 14 residues. Germline CDR1 is LNHNV and CDR2 is YYDKDF (reference sequence). The ends lost 3 bases at V and 5 bases at J; junction bases unmatched: 1. The CDR3: CATSRTGNNSPLHF. CDR3 DNA: TGTGCCACCAGCAGGACAGGGAATAATTCACCCCTCCACTTT.

This clone was seen only once. The chain recombines TRBV10-3 with TRBJ2-3; tentative D call: TRBD1 (6 bases). CDR3 size: 13 residues. In germline, CDR1 is ENHRY, CDR2 SYGVKD. V lost 11 bases and J lost 6, with 18 bases in between. CDR3 DNA: TGTGCCGCAACAGGGACAAGAGCGGATACGCAGTATTTT. Protein: CAATGTRADTQYF.

The rearrangement links TRBV18 to TRBJ1-3; 8 positions match TRBD1. V shed 1 base and J 4 bases; nucleotides not matched to a gene: 12. The length of the CDR3 is 18 residues. Germline lookup yields CDR1 KGHSH and CDR2 LQKENI. The CDR3: CASSPLGQGFSRGNTIYF. The CDR3 DNA reads TGTGCCAGCTCACCACTTGGACAGGGTTTTTCTCGAGGAAACACCATATATTTT.

This chain connects TRBV6-5 to TRBJ2-7; the match to TRBD1 covers 10 bases. Trimming at V came to 7 bases and at J to 5 bases, leaving 5 bases not matched to a gene. CDR3 length: 13 amino acids. Germline values: CDR1 MNHEY, CDR2 SVGAGI. The CDR3 DNA follows: TGTGCCAGCAACCGGGACAGGGGACACGAGCAGTACTTC. It codes for CASNRDRGHEQYF.

The chain employs TRBV19 and TRBJ2-7, with D perhaps TRBD1 (5 bases). CDR1 is LNHDA and CDR2 is SQIVND in the germline V gene (reference sequence). This CDR3 contains 11 residues. Trimming stripped 5 bases from V and 4 bases from J, with 6 bases between. The CDR3 DNA reads as TGTGCCAGTAGTGGGGCATACGAGCAGTACTTC. This translates into CASSGAYEQYF. Based on the CDR3 plus reference TRBV19 and TRBJ2-7, the full variable domain is DGGITQSPKYLFRKEGQNVTLSCEQNLNHDAMYWYRQDPGQGLRLIYYSQIVNDFQKGDIAEGYSVSREKKESFPLTVTSAQKNPTAFYLCASSGAYEQYFGPGTRLTVT.

In DNA form, the CDR3 reads TGTGCCAGCATGCGGACACTCTATAACACTGAAGCTTTCTTT. This translates into CASMRTLYNTEAFF. V gene TRBV5-6 combines with J gene TRBJ1-1, with D possibly TRBD1 on 5 matching bases. The CDR3 has 14 residues. Germline assignment: CDR1 SGHDT and CDR2 YYEEEE. Trimming took 6 bases from V and 2 from J, leaving 14 bases between them.

This sequence joins TRBV19 and TRBJ2-3; 8 bases fit TRBD1. CDR3 length: 16 residues. The germline CDR1 and CDR2 sequences are LNHDA and SQIVND (reference sequence). V dropped 5 bases and J dropped 1; count of bases not matched to a gene: 8. CDR3 region: CASSRGQGMGTDTQYF. The CDR3 DNA reads as TGTGCCAGTAGTCGCGGACAGGGCATGGGCACAGATACGCAGTATTTT.

The chain carries TRBV7-2 and TRBJ2-7; 11 bases are shared with TRBD2. The trim removed 2 bases at V and 0 bases at J, leaving 3 bases unmatched. The germline V gene has CDR1 SGHTA and CDR2 FQGNSA. The CDR3 loop spans 16 amino acids. CDR3 nucleotide sequence: TGTGCCAGCAGCTTAACTAGCGGGGGCAGCTCCTACGAGCAGTACTTC. Translated: CASSLTSGGSSYEQYF.

This clone has a single count. This chain uses TRBV6-5 with TRBJ2-7; TRBD2 is a possible D gene (6 bases). CDR3 length: 13 amino acids. From germline, CDR1 is MNHEY and CDR2 SVGAGI. The V end was cut by 7 bases, the J end by 5 bases, with 15 bases between. The CDR3 loop is CASTEGRTHEQYF. The CDR3 region has the DNA TGTGCCAGCACGGAGGGGCGCACCCACGAGCAGTACTTC.

V and J are TRBV19 and TRBJ1-2; 7 bases line up with TRBD1. J gave up 5 bases and V 1 base, and 7 bases lay outside the gene matches. There are 15 residues in the CDR3. Germline lookup yields CDR1 LNHDA and CDR2 SQIVND (reference sequence). The CDR3 spells CASSIGQGAEYGYTF. The CDR3 nucleotides read TGTGCCAGTAGTATAGGACAGGGTGCGGAGTATGGCTACACCTTC.

This chain joins TRBV9 and TRBJ1-4; D remains ambiguous. The CDR3 has 12 amino acids. V was pared by 7 bases and J by 8 bases, with 12 bases between. Germline V gene sequence: CDR1 SGDLS, CDR2 YYNGEE. Here the CDR3 reads CASHGSVEKLFF. In DNA, the CDR3 is TGTGCCAGCCACGGGTCTGTGGAAAAACTGTTTTTT.

The chain combines TRBV18 with TRBJ2-3, with D possibly matching TRBD1 (5 bases). This CDR3 has 15 residues. The V and J ends lost 3 bases and 0 bases respectively, with 10 bases between them. The germline V gene encodes CDR1 KGHSH and CDR2 LQKENI. CDR3 sequence reads: CASSPGRASTDTQYF. The CDR3 DNA follows: TGTGCCAGCTCACCCGGCAGGGCTAGCACAGATACGCAGTATTTT.

The CDR3 region is CASSVTAGLDGYTF. In nucleotides, the CDR3 is TGTGCCAGCAGCGTAACCGCAGGGCTGGACGGCTACACCTTC. The chain is built from TRBV9 and TRBJ1-2, with D perhaps matching TRBD1 (5 bases). The V and J ends lost 1 base and 8 bases respectively, with 15 bases between them. Germline V gene lookup returns CDR1 SGDLS and CDR2 YYNGEE. The CDR3 is 14 amino acids.

The chain combines TRBV6-1 with TRBJ1-4, with D perhaps TRBD1 (6 bases). Trimming pared 2 bases from V and 8 bases from J, leaving 12 bases between. The CDR3 length is 14 residues. Per the germline V gene, CDR1 is MNHNS and CDR2 is SASEGT. The CDR3 region is CASSERKGGEKLFF. The CDR3 nucleotides are TGTGCCAGCAGTGAACGGAAGGGGGGGGAAAAACTGTTTTTT.

The genes are TRBV6-5 and TRBJ1-2; 7 positions agree with TRBD1. The CDR3 is 15 amino acids. Germline V gives CDR1 MNHEY, CDR2 SVGAGI. Unmatched junction bases numbered 11, after V lost 6 bases and J lost 4 bases. CDR3 protein: CASSYRDSTFYGYTF. DNA of the CDR3: TGTGCCAGCAGCTACCGGGACAGTACATTCTATGGCTACACCTTC.

This clone has only one observation. The rearrangement links TRBV27 to TRBJ2-1, with a possible D match to TRBD2 (7 bases). Trimming shortened V by 0 bases and J by 7 bases, and 13 bases separated the two germline ends. Germline loops: CDR1 MNHEY, CDR2 SMNVEV (reference sequence). The CDR3 contains 15 residues. CDR3 sequence reads: CASSLSRGAWNEQFF. CDR3 sequence (DNA): TGTGCCAGCAGTTTATCCCGGGGGGCGTGGAATGAGCAGTTCTTC.

The rearrangement uses TRBV30 and TRBJ1-5; D gene uncertain. Per the germline V gene, CDR1 is GTSNPN and CDR2 is SVGIG (reference sequence). V was shortened by 1 base and J by 1 base, with 8 bases between the two germline ends. The CDR3 is 14 amino acids. The CDR3 loop is CAWSAQMSNQPQHF. CDR3 bases: TGTGCCTGGAGTGCCCAGATGAGCAATCAGCCCCAGCATTTT.

The chain has TRBV2 and TRBJ1-4; 7 nucleotides line up with TRBD1. This CDR3 region has 15 residues. Germline CDR1 SNHLY, CDR2 FYNNEI. V was clipped by 6 bases and J by 8 bases; unmatched bases: 12. CDR3 loop: CASSVSGTVGEKLFF. The DNA for the CDR3 is TGTGCCAGCAGCGTTAGCGGGACAGTCGGAGAAAAACTGTTTTTT. Full variable domain (missing parts from reference TRBV2 and TRBJ1-4): EPEVTQTPSHQVTQMGQEVILRCVPISNHLYFYWYRQILGQKVEFLVSFYNNEISEKSEIFDDQFSVERPDGSNFTLKIRSTKLEDSAMYFCASSVSGTVGEKLFFGSGTQLSVL.